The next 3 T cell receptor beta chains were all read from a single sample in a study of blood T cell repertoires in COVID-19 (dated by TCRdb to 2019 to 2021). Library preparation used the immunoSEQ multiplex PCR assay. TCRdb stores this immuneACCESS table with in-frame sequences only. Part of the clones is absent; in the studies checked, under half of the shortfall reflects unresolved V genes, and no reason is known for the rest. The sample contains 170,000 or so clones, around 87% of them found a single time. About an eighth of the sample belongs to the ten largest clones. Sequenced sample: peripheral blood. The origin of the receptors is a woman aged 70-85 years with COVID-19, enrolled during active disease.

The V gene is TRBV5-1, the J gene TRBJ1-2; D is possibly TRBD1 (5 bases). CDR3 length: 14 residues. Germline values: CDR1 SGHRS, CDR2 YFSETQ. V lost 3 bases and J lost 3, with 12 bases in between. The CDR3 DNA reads TGCGCCAGCAGCTATATACGGGGGGACTATGGCTACACCTTC. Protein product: CASSYIRGDYGYTF.

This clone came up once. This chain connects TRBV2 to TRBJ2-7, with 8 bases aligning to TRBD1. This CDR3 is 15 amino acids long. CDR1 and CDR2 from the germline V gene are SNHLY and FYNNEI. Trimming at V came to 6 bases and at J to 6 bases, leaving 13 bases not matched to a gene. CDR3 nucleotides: TGTGCCAGCAGGTCGCGTTCAGGGGGCCCCGGCGAGCAGTACTTC. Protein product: CASRSRSGGPGEQYF. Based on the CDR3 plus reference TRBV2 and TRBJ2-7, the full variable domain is EPEVTQTPSHQVTQMGQEVILRCVPISNHLYFYWYRQILGQKVEFLVSFYNNEISEKSEIFDDQFSVERPDGSNFTLKIRSTKLEDSAMYFCASRSRSGGPGEQYFGPGTRLTVT.

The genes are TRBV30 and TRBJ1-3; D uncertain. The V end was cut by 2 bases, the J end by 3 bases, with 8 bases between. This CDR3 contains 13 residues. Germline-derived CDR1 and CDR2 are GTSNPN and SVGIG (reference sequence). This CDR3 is CAWSRDDGNTIYF. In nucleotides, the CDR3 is TGTGCCTGGAGTCGGGATGATGGAAACACCATATATTTT.